This T cell receptor beta chain was profiled in a study of early T cells in non-severe SARS-CoV-2 infection. Each CDR3 protein is one row after TCRdb ran MiXCR on the 5' RACE reads. Among 80,000 to 95,000 distinct CDR3 sequences listed, 12% to 15% were seen once. Unmatched junction bases numbered 5, after V lost 4 bases and J lost 0 bases. The length of the CDR3 is 15 residues. The germline V gene has CDR1 SGHVS and CDR2 FQNEAQ. This clonotype was detected ten times or more. This clonotype was obtained from an adult who was a healthcare worker with PCR-confirmed SARS-CoV-2 infection or an uninfected control (not recorded which). The V call is TRBV7-8, the J call TRBJ1-1, with TRBD1 identical over 7 bases. The sequencing input was whole blood. The DNA of the CDR3 is TGTGCCAGCAGCTACTACAGGGGAATGAACACTGAAGCTTTCTTT. Translating gives CASSYYRGMNTEAFF.